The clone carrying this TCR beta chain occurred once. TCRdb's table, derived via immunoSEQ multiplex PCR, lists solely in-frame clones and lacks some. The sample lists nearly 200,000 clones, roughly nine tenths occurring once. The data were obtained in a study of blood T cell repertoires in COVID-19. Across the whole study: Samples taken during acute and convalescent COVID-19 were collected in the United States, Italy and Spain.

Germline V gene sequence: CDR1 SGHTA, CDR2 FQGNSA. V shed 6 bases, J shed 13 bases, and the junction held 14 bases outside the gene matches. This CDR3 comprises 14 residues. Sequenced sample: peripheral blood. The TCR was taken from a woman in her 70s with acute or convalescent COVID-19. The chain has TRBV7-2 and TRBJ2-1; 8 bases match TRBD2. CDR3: CASRARGGRSRQFF. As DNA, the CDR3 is TGTGCCAGCAGGGCCCGCGGGGGGCGTAGTCGACAGTTCTTC.